This T cell receptor beta chain was found in a study of T-cell reconstitution after alpha-beta-depleted transplantation in children. As it was prepared, the TCRbeta library received unique molecular identifiers. TCRdb reanalysed the PCR reads using MiXCR and keeps one entry per CDR3 protein. The sample has fewer than 400,000 distinct CDR3 sequences; 23% are singletons. The germline V gene has CDR1 SGHAT and CDR2 FQNNGV. The ends lost 1 base at V and 0 bases at J; junction bases unmatched: 17. CDR3 length: 21 residues. This clonotype was seen only a few times. The sample in question was PBMCs, mostly from graft donor cells, obtained 180 days after TCRalphabeta/CD19-depleted stem cell transplant. V gene TRBV11-2 combines with J gene TRBJ2-4; TRBD1 aligns across 8 bases. The clonotype originates from a male patient younger than 18 who had a stem cell transplant for acute lymphoblastic leukemia, so the T cells may come from the graft donor. In nucleotides, the CDR3 is TGTGCCAGCAGCTTAGTCCCAGGACAGGGACTGGGAATTATAGCCAAAAACATTCAGTACTTC. It specifies CASSLVPGQGLGIIAKNIQYF.